What follows describes a single T cell receptor (beta chain). The sample originates from a study of T cell responses to AZD1222 COVID-19 vaccine. Sequencing was performed with immunoSEQ multiplex PCR; in TCRdb, only in-frame clones are kept and a portion is missing. The data show about 140,000 clones, over 85% seen once. CDR1 SGHTA and CDR2 FQGNSA come from the germline V gene. The CDR3 totals 15 residues. V was pared by 6 bases and J by 5 bases, with 16 bases between. The source is an adult who received the AZD1222 COVID-19 vaccine. The specimen comprised peripheral blood, sampled 28 days after the second AZD1222 dose. The J gene is TRBJ2-2, the V gene TRBV7-2; possible D gene TRBD2, 7 bases. CDR3 nucleotides: TGTGCCAGCAGACTTGGGGGGGCCGAGACCGGGGAGCTGTTTTTT. The encoded protein is CASRLGGAETGELFF.